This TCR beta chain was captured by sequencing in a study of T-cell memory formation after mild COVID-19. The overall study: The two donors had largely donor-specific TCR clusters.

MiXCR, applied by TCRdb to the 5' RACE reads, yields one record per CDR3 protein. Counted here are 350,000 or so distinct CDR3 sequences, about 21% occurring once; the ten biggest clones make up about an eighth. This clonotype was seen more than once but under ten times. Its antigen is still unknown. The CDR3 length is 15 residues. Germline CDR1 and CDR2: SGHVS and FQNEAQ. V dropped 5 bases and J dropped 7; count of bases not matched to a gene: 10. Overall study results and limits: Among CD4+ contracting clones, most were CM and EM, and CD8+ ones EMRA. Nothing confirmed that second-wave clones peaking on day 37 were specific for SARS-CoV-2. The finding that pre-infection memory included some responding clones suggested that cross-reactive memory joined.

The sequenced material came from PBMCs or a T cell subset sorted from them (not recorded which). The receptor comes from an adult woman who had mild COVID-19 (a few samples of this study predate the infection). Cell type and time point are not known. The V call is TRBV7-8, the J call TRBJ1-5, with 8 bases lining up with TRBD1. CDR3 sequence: CASSGKDRGRQPQHF. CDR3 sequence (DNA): TGTGCCAGCAGCGGAAAAGACAGGGGAAGGCAGCCCCAGCATTTT.